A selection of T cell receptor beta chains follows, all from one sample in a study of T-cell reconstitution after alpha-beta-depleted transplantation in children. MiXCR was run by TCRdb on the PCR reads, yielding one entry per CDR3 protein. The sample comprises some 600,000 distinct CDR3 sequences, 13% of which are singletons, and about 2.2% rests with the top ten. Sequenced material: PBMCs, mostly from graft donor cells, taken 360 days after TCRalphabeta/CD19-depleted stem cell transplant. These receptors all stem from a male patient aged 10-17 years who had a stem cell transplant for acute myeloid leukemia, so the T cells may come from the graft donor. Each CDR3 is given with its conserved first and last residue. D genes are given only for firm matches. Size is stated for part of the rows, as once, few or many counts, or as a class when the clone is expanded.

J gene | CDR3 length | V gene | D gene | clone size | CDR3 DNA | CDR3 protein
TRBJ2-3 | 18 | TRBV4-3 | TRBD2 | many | TGCGCCAGCAGCCAAGTTTGGACTAGCGGGAACCCCCCAGATACGCAGTATTTT | CASSQVWTSGNPPDTQYF
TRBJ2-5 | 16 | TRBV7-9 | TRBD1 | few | TGTGCCAGCAGCTTCTTGGACAGGGGAAGCCAAGAGACCCAGTACTTC | CASSFLDRGSQETQYF
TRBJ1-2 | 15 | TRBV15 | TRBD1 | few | TGTGCCACCAGCAGAGGCAGGGGGACGATCTATGGCTACACCTTC | CATSRGRGTIYGYTF
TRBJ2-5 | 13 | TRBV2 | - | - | TGTGCCAGCAGTGAAGTGACCATCGAGACCCAGTACTTC | CASSEVTIETQYF
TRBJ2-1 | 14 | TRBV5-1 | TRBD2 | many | TGCGCCAGCCAGGGGCTAGCGGGAGGCAATGAGCAGTTCTTC | CASQGLAGGNEQFF
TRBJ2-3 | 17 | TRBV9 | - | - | TGTGCCAGCAGCGTAGCGGGATCGGGGGCCCCAGGGGATACGCAGTATTTT | CASSVAGSGAPGDTQYF
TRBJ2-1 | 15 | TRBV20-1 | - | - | TGCAGTGCTAGAGGGGGGGGACATCCCACGGATGCGCAGTTCTTC | CSARGGGHPTDAQFF
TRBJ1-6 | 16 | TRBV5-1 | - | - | TGCGCCAGCAGCGCGACAGCTTTCTCCTATAATTCACCCCTCCACTTT | CASSATAFSYNSPLHF
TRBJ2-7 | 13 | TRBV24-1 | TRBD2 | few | TGTGCCACCAGTGATCCCACTAGCGGGAATAAGTACTTC | CATSDPTSGNKYF
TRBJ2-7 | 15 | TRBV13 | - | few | TGTGCCAGCAGCCCTAGGGGTGCGGGGTACTACGAGCAGTACTTC | CASSPRGAGYYEQYF
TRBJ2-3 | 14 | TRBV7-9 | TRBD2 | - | TGTGCCAGCAGACGGGAGGGCCTTGTAGATACGCAGTATTTT | CASRREGLVDTQYF
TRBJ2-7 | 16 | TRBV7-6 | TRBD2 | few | TGTGCCAGCAGCTTAGCGACTAGCGGGAGTGGGTACGAGCAGTACTTC | CASSLATSGSGYEQYF
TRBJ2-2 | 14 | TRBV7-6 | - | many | TGTGCCAGCAGCTTAGCAGAATACACCGGGGAGCTGTTTTTT | CASSLAEYTGELFF
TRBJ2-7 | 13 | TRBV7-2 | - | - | TGTGCCAGCAGCTTAGCCGGGGCTAGCGAGCAGTACTTC | CASSLAGASEQYF
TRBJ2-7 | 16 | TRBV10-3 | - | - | TGTGCCATCAGTGGGGACCTGGGAGGTAGCTCCTACGAGCAGTACTTC | CAISGDLGGSSYEQYF
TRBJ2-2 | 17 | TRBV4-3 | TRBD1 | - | TGCGCCAGCAGCCAAGATCAAGGCAGGGGGCTCACCGGGGAGCTGTTTTTT | CASSQDQGRGLTGELFF
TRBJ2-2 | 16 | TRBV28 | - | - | TGTGCCAGCACCGGCGGGACAGACCAATACACCGGGGAGCTGTTTTTT | CASTGGTDQYTGELFF
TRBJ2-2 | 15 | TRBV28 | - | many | TGTGCCAGCAGTTTTCCAACTAGCTACGGCGGGGAGCTGTTTTTT | CASSFPTSYGGELFF
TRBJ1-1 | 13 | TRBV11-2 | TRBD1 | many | TGTGCCAGCAGGACAGGGGAGAACACTGAAGCTTTCTTT | CASRTGENTEAFF
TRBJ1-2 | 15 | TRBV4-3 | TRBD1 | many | TGCGCCAGCAGCCTCGCCCAGGGACAGTCTTATGGCTACACCTTC | CASSLAQGQSYGYTF
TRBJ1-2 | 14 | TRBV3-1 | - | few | TGTGCCAGCAGCCCCCGTGGCCCTCTCTATGGCTACACCTTC | CASSPRGPLYGYTF
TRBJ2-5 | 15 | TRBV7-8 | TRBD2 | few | TGTGCCAGCAGCTTTAGGGCTAGCGGCCAAGAGACCCAGTACTTC | CASSFRASGQETQYF
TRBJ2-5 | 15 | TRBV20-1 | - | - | TGCAGTGCTAGAGATCCGGGGACGGTCCAAGAGACCCAGTACTTC | CSARDPGTVQETQYF
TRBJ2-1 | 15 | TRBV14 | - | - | TGTGCCAGCAGCCAAGCGGGTGGCAGCTGGAATGAGCAGTTCTTC | CASSQAGGSWNEQFF
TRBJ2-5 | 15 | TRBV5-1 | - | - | TGCGCCAGCAGATTCCCCGGGCCCCCGACAGAGACCCAGTACTTC | CASRFPGPPTETQYF
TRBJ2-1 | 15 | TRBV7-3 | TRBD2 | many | TGTGCCAGCAGCGTTAGCGGGAGTCCTTACAATGAGCAGTTCTTC | CASSVSGSPYNEQFF
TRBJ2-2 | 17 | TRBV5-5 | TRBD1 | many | TGTGCCAGCAGCTTCCCGGCCGGGACAGGGGGCACCGGGGAGCTGTTTTTT | CASSFPAGTGGTGELFF
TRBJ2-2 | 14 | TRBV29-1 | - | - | TGCAGCGTTCAAGGCCGGGAGCGGGCCGGGGAGCTGTTTTTT | CSVQGRERAGELFF
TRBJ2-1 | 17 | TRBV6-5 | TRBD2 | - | TGTGCCAGCAGTTACTTCCCTAGCGGGAGGTTATACAATGAGCAGTTCTTC | CASSYFPSGRLYNEQFF
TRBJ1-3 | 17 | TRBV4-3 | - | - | TGCGCCAGCAGCCAAGATCCCGGACTCATAAGTGGAAACACCATATATTTT | CASSQDPGLISGNTIYF
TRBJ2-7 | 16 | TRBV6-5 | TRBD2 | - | TGTGCCAGCAGTTACTCGACAGCGGGGGGATCCTACGAGCAGTACTTC | CASSYSTAGGSYEQYF
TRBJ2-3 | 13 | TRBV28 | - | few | TGTGCCAGCAGTTTATTCGGCGGGTATACGCAGTATTTT | CASSLFGGYTQYF
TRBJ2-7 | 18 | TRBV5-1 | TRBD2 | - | TGCGCCAGCAGCTTGGCCAGAAGCGGGACTGGGGAGTCATACGAGCAGTACTTC | CASSLARSGTGESYEQYF
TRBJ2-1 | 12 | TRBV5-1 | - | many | TGCGCCAGCAGACTTCGAGGGGATGAGCAGTTCTTC | CASRLRGDEQFF
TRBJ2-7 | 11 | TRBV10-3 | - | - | TGTGCCATCAGTGAGTTTGACGAGCAGTACTTC | CAISEFDEQYF
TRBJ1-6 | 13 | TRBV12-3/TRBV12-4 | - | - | TGTGCCAGCAGTTCCCTAAGAGATTCACCCCTCCACTTT | CASSSLRDSPLHF
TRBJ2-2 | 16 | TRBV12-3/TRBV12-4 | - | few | TGTGCCAGCAGGCGTAGTTTCCCCCGGCTAACCGGGGAGCTGTTTTTT | CASRRSFPRLTGELFF
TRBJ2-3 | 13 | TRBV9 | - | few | TGTGCCACCTCGACTAGACCCACAGATACGCAGTATTTT | CATSTRPTDTQYF
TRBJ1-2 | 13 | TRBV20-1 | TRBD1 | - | TGCAGTGCTAGAGGACAGGGGAACTATGGCTACACCTTC | CSARGQGNYGYTF
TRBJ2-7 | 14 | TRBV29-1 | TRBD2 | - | TGCAGCGTTGTGGCTAGCGGGAGAGGCTACGAGCAGTACTTC | CSVVASGRGYEQYF